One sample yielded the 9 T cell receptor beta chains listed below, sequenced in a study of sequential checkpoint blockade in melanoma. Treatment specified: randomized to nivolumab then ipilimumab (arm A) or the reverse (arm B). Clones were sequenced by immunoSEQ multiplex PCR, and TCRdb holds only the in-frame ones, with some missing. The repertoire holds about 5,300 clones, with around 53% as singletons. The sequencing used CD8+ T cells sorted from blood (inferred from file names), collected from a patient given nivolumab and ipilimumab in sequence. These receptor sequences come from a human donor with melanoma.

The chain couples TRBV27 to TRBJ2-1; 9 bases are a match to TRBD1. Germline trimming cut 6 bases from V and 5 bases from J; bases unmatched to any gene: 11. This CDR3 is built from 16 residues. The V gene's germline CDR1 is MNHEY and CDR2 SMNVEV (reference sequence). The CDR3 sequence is CASSQVPGQGDNEQFF. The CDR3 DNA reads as TGTGCCAGCAGCCAAGTTCCGGGACAGGGAGACAATGAGCAGTTCTTC.

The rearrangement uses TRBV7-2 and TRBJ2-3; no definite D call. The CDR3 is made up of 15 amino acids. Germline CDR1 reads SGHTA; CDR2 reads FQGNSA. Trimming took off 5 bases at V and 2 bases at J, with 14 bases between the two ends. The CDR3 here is CASSRVPVATDTQYF. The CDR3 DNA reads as TGTGCCAGCAGCCGCGTCCCGGTAGCCACAGATACGCAGTATTTT.

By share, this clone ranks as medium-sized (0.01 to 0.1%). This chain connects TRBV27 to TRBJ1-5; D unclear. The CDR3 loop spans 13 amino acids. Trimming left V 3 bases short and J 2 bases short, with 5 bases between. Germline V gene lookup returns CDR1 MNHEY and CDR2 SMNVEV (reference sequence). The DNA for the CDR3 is TGTGCCAGCAGTTTTCAGGGCAATCAGCCCCAGCATTTT. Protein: CASSFQGNQPQHF.

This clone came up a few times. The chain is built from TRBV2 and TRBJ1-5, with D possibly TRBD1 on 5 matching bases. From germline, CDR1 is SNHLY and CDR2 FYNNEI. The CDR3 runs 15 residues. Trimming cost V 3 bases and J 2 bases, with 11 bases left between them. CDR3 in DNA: TGTGCCAGCAGTGAGTACGGAGGGGGCAATCAGCCCCAGCATTTT. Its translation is CASSEYGGGNQPQHF.

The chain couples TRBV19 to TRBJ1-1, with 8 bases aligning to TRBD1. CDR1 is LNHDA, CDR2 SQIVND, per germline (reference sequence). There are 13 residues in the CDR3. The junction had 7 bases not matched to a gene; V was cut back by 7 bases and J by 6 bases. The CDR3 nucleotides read TGTGCCAGTACTGCTACAGGGGGTGCTGAAGCTTTCTTT. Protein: CASTATGGAEAFF.

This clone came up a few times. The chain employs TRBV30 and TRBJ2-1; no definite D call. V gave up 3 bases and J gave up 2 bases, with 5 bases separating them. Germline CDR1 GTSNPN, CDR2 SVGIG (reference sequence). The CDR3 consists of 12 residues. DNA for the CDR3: TGTGCCTGGAGACCAGCCTACAATGAGCAGTTCTTC. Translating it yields CAWRPAYNEQFF.

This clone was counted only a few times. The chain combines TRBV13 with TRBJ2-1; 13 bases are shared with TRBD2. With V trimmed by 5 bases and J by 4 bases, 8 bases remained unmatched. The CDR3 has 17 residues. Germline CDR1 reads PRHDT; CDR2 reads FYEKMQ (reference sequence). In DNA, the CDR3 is TGTGCCAGCAGCCCCCGGACTAGCGGGGGCCTATACAATGAGCAGTTCTTC. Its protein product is CASSPRTSGGLYNEQFF.

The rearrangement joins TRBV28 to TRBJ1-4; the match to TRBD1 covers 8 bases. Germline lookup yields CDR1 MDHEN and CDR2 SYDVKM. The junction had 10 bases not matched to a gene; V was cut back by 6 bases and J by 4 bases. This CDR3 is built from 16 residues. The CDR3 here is CASRPPGQALNEKLFF. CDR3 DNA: TGTGCCAGCAGACCACCGGGACAGGCCCTTAATGAAAAACTGTTTTTT.

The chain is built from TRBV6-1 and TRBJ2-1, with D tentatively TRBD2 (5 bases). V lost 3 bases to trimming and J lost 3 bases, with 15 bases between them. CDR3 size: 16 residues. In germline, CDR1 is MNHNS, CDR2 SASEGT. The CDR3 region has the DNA TGTGCCAGCAGTGATGTCGGGGATTATATCTACAATGAGCAGTTCTTC. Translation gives CASSDVGDYIYNEQFF.